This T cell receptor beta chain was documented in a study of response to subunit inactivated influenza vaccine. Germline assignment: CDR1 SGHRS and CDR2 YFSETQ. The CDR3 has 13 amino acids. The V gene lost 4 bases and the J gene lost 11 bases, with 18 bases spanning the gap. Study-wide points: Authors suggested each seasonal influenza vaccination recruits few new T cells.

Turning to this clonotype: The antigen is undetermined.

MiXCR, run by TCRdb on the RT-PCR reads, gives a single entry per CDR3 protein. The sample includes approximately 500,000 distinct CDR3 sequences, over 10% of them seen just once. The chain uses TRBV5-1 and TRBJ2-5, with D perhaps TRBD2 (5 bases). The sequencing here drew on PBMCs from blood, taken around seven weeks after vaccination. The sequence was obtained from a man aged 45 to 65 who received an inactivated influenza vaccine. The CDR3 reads CASSGNVDGGQYF. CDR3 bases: TGCGCCAGCAGCGGTAACGTCGATGGAGGACAGTACTTC.